What follows are 10 T cell receptor beta chains derived from one specimen sequenced in a study of blood T cell repertoires in COVID-19. Generated by immunoSEQ multiplex PCR, the TCRdb table keeps only in-frame clones and is missing some. The repertoire holds approximately 300,000 clones, with 75% to 90% as singletons. The sample comprised PBMCs or T cells enriched from blood (not recorded which). These receptors all stem from a man aged 55 to 70 who had recovered from COVID-19.

The CDR3 is CASSEVRDSNEQFF. The CDR3 coding sequence is TGTGCCAGCAGTGAAGTTCGGGACTCCAATGAGCAGTTCTTC. The V and J genes are TRBV6-4 and TRBJ2-1, with D possibly matching TRBD2 (6 bases). The CDR3 has 14 residues. Trimming cost V 3 bases and J 6 bases, with 12 bases left between them. Germline CDR1 MRHNA, CDR2 SNTAGT.

The chain has TRBV4-3 and TRBJ1-2, with TRBD1 matching over 7 bases. The CDR3 sequence is 14 residues long. The V gene's germline CDR1 is LGHNA and CDR2 YSLEER. The V gene end was trimmed by 1 base and the J gene end by 6 bases; junction bases not matched to a gene: 5. The DNA for the CDR3 is TGCGCCAGCAGCCAAGCGACAGGGTCTGATGGCTACACCTTC. Translating gives CASSQATGSDGYTF.

The chain joins TRBV6-5 to TRBJ1-1; the D is unclear. The germline V gene has CDR1 MNHEY and CDR2 SVGAGI. V dropped 5 bases and J dropped 1 base, with 11 bases sitting between them. This CDR3 region has 14 residues. The CDR3 DNA follows: TGTGCCAGCAGTAAGACACGGTCGAACACTGAAGCTTTCTTT. Its translation: CASSKTRSNTEAFF.

In the case of this clone: The same CDR3 arises from other DNA sequences in this sample as well. V usage is TRBV18 and J usage is TRBJ1-2; TRBD1 matches at 7 bases. Germline trimming cut 2 bases from V and 6 bases from J; bases unmatched to any gene: 0. This CDR3 has 12 amino acids. Germline V gene lookup returns CDR1 KGHSH and CDR2 LQKENI. Written as DNA, the CDR3 is TGTGCCAGCTCACCAGACAGGGATGGCTACACCTTC. Residues: CASSPDRDGYTF.

The sample holds one count of this clone. The chain employs TRBV5-1 and TRBJ1-5; 7 bases are a match to TRBD1. Trimming removed 0 bases from V and 4 bases from J; junction bases left unmatched: 4. The CDR3 is made up of 15 amino acids. Germline CDR1 is SGHRS and CDR2 is YFSETQ. Written as DNA, the CDR3 is TGCGCCAGCAGCTTGGGGGACAGTTATAATCAGCCCCAGCATTTT. It codes for CASSLGDSYNQPQHF.

This chain uses TRBV5-6 with TRBJ2-2; D unclear. Germline values: CDR1 SGHDT, CDR2 YYEEEE. The CDR3 loop spans 14 amino acids. The germline V and J ends were trimmed by 2 bases and 3 bases, with 8 bases remaining between them. For the CDR3, the DNA is TGTGCCAGCAGCTTCGAGGCGGACACCGGGGAGCTGTTTTTT. Residues: CASSFEADTGELFF.

This rearrangement joins TRBV4-2 to TRBJ2-7; 12 bases are shared with TRBD1. In germline, CDR1 is LGHNA, CDR2 YNFKEQ. V dropped 4 bases and J dropped 7; count of bases not matched to a gene: 11. CDR3 length equals 16 residues. The CDR3 loop reads CASSRGEGQGAREQYF. Written as DNA, the CDR3 is TGTGCCAGCAGCCGAGGGGAGGGACAGGGGGCACGGGAGCAGTACTTC.

This clone has only a few counts. The chain is built from TRBV5-4 and TRBJ2-7; 9 bases map to TRBD1. V lost 0 bases and J lost 4; bases outside the gene matches: 5. The CDR3 has 15 amino acids. The germline gives CDR1 SGHNT, CDR2 YYREEE (reference sequence). The CDR3 sequence is CASSLGRDRAYEQYF. DNA for the CDR3: TGTGCCAGCAGCTTGGGGAGGGACAGGGCGTACGAGCAGTACTTC.

The V gene is TRBV7-2, the J gene TRBJ2-2; weak D call: TRBD1 (7 bases). Germline V gene data show CDR1 as SGHTA and CDR2 as FQGNSA. The CDR3 extends over 15 amino acids. Trimming removed 5 bases from V and 5 bases from J, with 15 bases in between. CDR3 region: CASSPRRDSTGELFF. The CDR3 region has the DNA TGTGCCAGCAGCCCTCGGCGGGACAGTACCGGGGAGCTGTTTTTT.

The chain joins TRBV19 to TRBJ2-5, with a tentative D call TRBD1 (6 bases). The CDR3 sequence is 15 residues long. The V gene's germline CDR1 is LNHDA and CDR2 SQIVND (reference sequence). Trimming stripped 6 bases from V and 3 bases from J, with 17 bases between. The CDR3 loop reads CASRPIGEGEETQYF. CDR3 sequence (DNA): TGTGCCAGTAGACCTATAGGCGAGGGGGAAGAGACCCAGTACTTC.